These 6 T cell receptor beta chains were sequenced from one sample in a study of cytomegalovirus exposure and HLA in healthy donors. Amplification used 60 Vbeta primers and 13 Jbeta primers. The repertoire was sequenced with immunoSEQ multiplex PCR; TCRdb's copy has only in-frame clones and lacks some. This table holds 180,000 or so clones, roughly 77% found once. Source material: PBMCs. The receptors here all came from a woman in her 30s in good health and CMV-seronegative.

The rearrangement joins TRBV4-3 to TRBJ2-5; tentative D call: TRBD2 (5 bases). The CDR3 is 13 amino acids. Deletions cut 5 bases from V and 5 bases from J, with 12 bases between. In germline, CDR1 is LGHNA, CDR2 YSLEER. The CDR3 sequence is CASSSRTGETQYF. The CDR3 bases are TGCGCCAGCAGCTCCAGGACTGGGGAGACCCAGTACTTC.

The chain couples TRBV5-1 to TRBJ2-7, with 10 bases matching TRBD1. Germline CDR1 is SGHRS and CDR2 is YFSETQ. The V and J ends lost 3 bases and 3 bases, in that order; junction bases with no gene match: 12. This CDR3 comprises 17 residues. The CDR3: CASSSAGGTGVFYEQYF. The CDR3 DNA is TGCGCCAGCAGCTCGGCAGGGGGGACAGGGGTCTTCTACGAGCAGTACTTC.

The V gene is TRBV29-1, the J gene TRBJ1-1; D gene unclear. The CDR3 has 12 amino acids. CDR1 and CDR2 (germline): SQVTM, ANQGSEA. The V end lost 6 bases, the J end lost 2 bases, and 10 bases lay between the germline ends. The CDR3 DNA follows: TGCAGCGTGCGGGGTACAAACACTGAAGCTTTCTTT. Amino acids: CSVRGTNTEAFF.

A few counts support this clone. The chain combines TRBV27 with TRBJ2-1; 9 positions match TRBD1. Trimming removed 4 bases from V and 2 bases from J; junction bases left unmatched: 6. From germline, CDR1 is MNHEY and CDR2 SMNVEV (reference sequence). The CDR3 loop spans 16 amino acids. The CDR3 reads CASSSWTGEPYNEQFF. Here the CDR3 DNA reads TGTGCCAGCAGTTCCTGGACAGGGGAGCCCTACAATGAGCAGTTCTTC.

This rearrangement joins TRBV19 to TRBJ2-3; 9 bases match TRBD2. V lost 5 bases to trimming and J lost 2 bases; unmatched junction nucleotides: 8. The CDR3 has 16 amino acids. Looked up from germline, CDR1 is LNHDA and CDR2 is SQIVND (reference sequence). This CDR3 reads CASSARLAGDTDTQYF. The CDR3 bases are TGTGCCAGTAGTGCCCGATTAGCGGGGGACACAGATACGCAGTATTTT.

V gene TRBV29-1 combines with J gene TRBJ2-5, with D possibly being TRBD1 (6 bases). The V end was cut by 2 bases, the J end by 4 bases, with 11 bases between. Germline values: CDR1 SQVTM, CDR2 ANQGSEA. This CDR3 has 13 amino acids. The CDR3 sequence: CSVEQGRRETQYF. CDR3 nucleotides: TGCAGCGTTGAACAGGGGCGTCGAGAGACCCAGTACTTC.